One sample yielded the 28 T cell receptor beta chains listed below, sequenced in a study of blood T cells in healthy people across ages. The use of a sample-barcoded 5' primer and a J-beta primer mix characterized a second PCR of roughly 6 to 12 cycles. TCRdb reanalysed the 5' RACE reads using MiXCR and keeps one entry per CDR3 protein. The data contain some 730,000 distinct CDR3 sequences, approximately 22% of them singletons. The specimen was blood. The origin of the receptors is a man between 65 and 79 years old in good health.

The gene calls are TRBV12-3 or TRBV12-4 and TRBJ1-1, with a tentative D call TRBD1 (6 bases). Trimming left V 4 bases short and J 1 base short, with 13 bases between. This CDR3 is 15 amino acids long. For the CDR3, the DNA is TGTGCCAGCAGTTGGGGGCAGACGGGGAACACTGAAGCTTTCTTT. Encoded protein: CASSWGQTGNTEAFF.

The chain links TRBV28 to TRBJ1-1; possible D gene TRBD1, 6 bases. The ends were cut back, 5 bases at V and 4 bases at J, with 17 bases in the middle. The CDR3 extends over 15 amino acids. In germline, CDR1 is MDHEN, CDR2 SYDVKM. The CDR3 here is CASSLSEDSSTEAFF. In nucleotides, the CDR3 is TGTGCCAGCAGTCTCAGCGAGGACAGTAGCACTGAAGCTTTCTTT.

The chain links TRBV6-1 to TRBJ2-1; 11 bases line up with TRBD1. Germline V gene data show CDR1 as MNHNS and CDR2 as SASEGT. The CDR3 runs to 18 residues. The V and J ends lost 3 bases and 5 bases, in that order; junction bases with no gene match: 12. The CDR3 region is CASSDYTHPGQGDNEQFF. The CDR3 nucleotides read TGTGCCAGCAGTGACTATACTCATCCGGGACAGGGGGACAATGAGCAGTTCTTC.

Comments on this clonotype: The germline gene is not matched at one end of the junction; a read error may be the cause. The chain has TRBV12-3 or TRBV12-4 and TRBJ2-3; TRBD1 matches 7 bases. CDR3 length: 14 amino acids. The CDR3 DNA reads TGTGCCAGCAGTTTGAGGGGGCCTCCAGACGCGCAATATTTT. Translated: CASSLRGPPDAQYF.

The chain uses TRBV20-1 and TRBJ2-1; D possibly corresponds to TRBD2 (5 bases). V lost 7 bases, J lost 8 bases, and 12 bases lay in between. Per germline, CDR1 DFQATT and CDR2 SNEGSKA (reference sequence). The CDR3 is made up of 11 amino acids. CDR3 residues: CSGRVMDEQFF. DNA of the CDR3: TGCAGTGGGCGGGTTATGGATGAGCAGTTCTTC.

This chain uses TRBV12-3 or TRBV12-4 with TRBJ1-1; D gene unclear. This CDR3 is 14 amino acids long. V was clipped by 2 bases and J by 1 base, with 8 bases between them. The CDR3 sequence: CASSLSAKNTEAFF. The CDR3 bases are TGTGCCAGCAGTTTATCCGCAAAGAACACTGAAGCTTTCTTT.

The V gene is TRBV20-1, the J gene TRBJ1-1, with D unresolved. CDR1 and CDR2 from the germline V gene are DFQATT and SNEGSKA (reference sequence). This CDR3 region has 11 residues. V was trimmed by 5 bases and J by 1 base, leaving 5 bases between them. For the CDR3, the DNA is TGCAGTGCTCAGCAGAACACTGAAGCTTTCTTT. This translates into CSAQQNTEAFF.

Written as DNA, the CDR3 is TGCGCCAACCCAGGCCCCCTCAAATGGGGAGAAAAAGCTTTCTTT. This translates into CANPGPLKWGEKAFF. The chain has TRBV5-1 and TRBJ1-1; D is undetermined. The CDR3 has 15 residues. Germline CDR1 and CDR2: SGHRS and YFSETQ. V lost 9 bases and J 9 bases, leaving 27 bases between the germline ends.

This clonotype was seen a handful of times. The rearrangement joins TRBV7-2 to TRBJ2-1; a possible D gene is TRBD2 (5 bases). Trimming took off 5 bases at V and 3 bases at J, with 14 bases between the two ends. CDR1 SGHTA and CDR2 FQGNSA come from the germline V gene. The CDR3 is made up of 15 amino acids. The CDR3 is CASSPTPGVYNEQFF. CDR3 in DNA: TGTGCCAGCAGCCCAACCCCCGGGGTCTACAATGAGCAGTTCTTC. Looking up the rest from reference TRBV7-2 and TRBJ2-1 gives the full variable domain: GAGVSQSPSNKVTEKGKDVELRCDPISGHTALYWYRQSLGQGLEFLIYFQGNSAPDKSGLPSDRFSAERTGGSVSTLTIQRTQQEDSAVYLCASSPTPGVYNEQFFGPGTRLTVL.

This clonotype occurred a few times. This sequence joins TRBV29-1 and TRBJ2-1, with no clear D. Trimming left V 4 bases short and J 0 bases short, with 10 bases between. The CDR3 is made up of 14 amino acids. CDR1 SQVTM and CDR2 ANQGSEA come from the germline V gene. The CDR3: CSVGDRSSYNEQFF. CDR3 coding DNA: TGCAGCGTTGGGGATAGGAGCTCCTACAATGAGCAGTTCTTC.

This clonotype turned up a few times. This rearrangement joins TRBV2 to TRBJ1-5; D not resolved. V dropped 4 bases and J dropped 0 bases, with 7 bases sitting between them. The CDR3 length is 14 residues. CDR1 is SNHLY, CDR2 FYNNEI, per germline. CDR3 sequence: CASSGTYSNQPQHF. As DNA, the CDR3 is TGTGCCAGCAGTGGGACGTATAGCAATCAGCCCCAGCATTTT.

There are a few counts of this clonotype. The chain couples TRBV6-1 to TRBJ2-3; 8 bases align to TRBD2. V lost 8 bases and J lost 4; bases outside the gene matches: 11. The CDR3 extends over 15 amino acids. The germline CDR1 and CDR2 sequences are MNHNS and SASEGT. CDR3: CASVGSSGRADTQYF. The CDR3, as DNA: TGTGCCAGCGTGGGGTCCAGCGGGAGAGCAGATACGCAGTATTTT.

This clonotype was counted at least ten times. The chain is built from TRBV12-5 and TRBJ2-5, with no clear D. CDR1 is LGHNT and CDR2 is FRNRAP in the germline V gene. V lost 2 bases and J lost 4, with 2 bases in between. CDR3 length equals 11 residues. As DNA, the CDR3 is TGTGCTAGTGGTTTGTTAGAGACCCAGTACTTC. Protein: CASGLLETQYF.

DNA of the CDR3: TGTGCCAGCGGTATAGGCGGACTCACCGGGGAGCTGTTTTTT. Protein sequence: CASGIGGLTGELFF. The chain is built from TRBV12-3 or TRBV12-4 and TRBJ2-2; TRBD2 is a possible D gene (5 bases). The CDR3 has 14 amino acids. Trimming took off 8 bases at V and 4 bases at J, with 14 bases between the two ends.

The chain couples TRBV19 to TRBJ1-2; a weak D match, TRBD1 (5 bases). This CDR3 comprises 14 residues. Trimming shortened V by 7 bases and J by 7 bases, and 19 bases separated the two germline ends. Looked up from germline, CDR1 is LNHDA and CDR2 is SQIVND (reference sequence). The CDR3 here is CASKGLRGRFGYTF. The CDR3 DNA is TGTGCCAGTAAGGGACTTAGAGGTCGGTTTGGCTACACCTTC.

This clonotype was detected only a few times. This chain links TRBV7-9 with TRBJ1-4; D remains unclear. Germline V lookup: CDR1 SEHNR, CDR2 FQNEAQ (reference sequence). V lost 9 bases to trimming and J lost 0 bases, with 2 bases between them. The CDR3 sequence is 11 residues long. CDR3 nucleotide sequence: TGTGCCAGTGCAACTAATGAAAAACTGTTTTTT. Residues: CASATNEKLFF.

This chain links TRBV28 with TRBJ2-6; 11 nucleotides line up with TRBD2. The germline V gene has CDR1 MDHEN and CDR2 SYDVKM. The J segment lost 0 bases and the V segment lost 7 bases, leaving 2 bases of the junction unmatched. The CDR3 is 16 amino acids. This CDR3 is CASTLAGGSGANVLTF. The CDR3 DNA is TGTGCCAGCACGCTAGCGGGGGGCTCTGGGGCCAACGTCCTGACTTTC.

This clonotype was detected a few times. The chain employs TRBV28 and TRBJ2-2; D is undetermined. With 5 bases removed from V and 0 bases from J, the gap between germline ends came to 7 bases. The CDR3 runs 14 residues. Germline assignment: CDR1 MDHEN and CDR2 SYDVKM. The CDR3 spells CASSVRPNTGELFF. CDR3 DNA sequence: TGTGCCAGCAGTGTTCGACCGAACACCGGGGAGCTGTTTTTT. The full variable domain, its missing parts supplied by reference TRBV28 and TRBJ2-2, is DVKVTQSSRYLVKRTGEKVFLECVQDMDHENMFWYRQDPGLGLRLIYFSYDVKMKEKGDIPEGYSVSREKKERFSLILESASTNQTSMYLCASSVRPNTGELFFGEGSRLTVL.

This clonotype came up a few times. This rearrangement joins TRBV7-2 to TRBJ2-5, with D maybe TRBD1 (6 bases). CDR3 size: 15 residues. Germline V CDR1 and CDR2: SGHTA, FQGNSA. V lost 2 bases and J 3 bases, leaving 13 bases between the germline ends. The CDR3 DNA reads as TGTGCCAGCAGCTTACAAGGCAGGACAGAAGAGACCCAGTACTTC. This codes for CASSLQGRTEETQYF.

In this sample, this clonotype turned up many times. The chain is built from TRBV19 and TRBJ2-5; D possibly uses TRBD1 or TRBD2 (5 bases each). Germline CDR1 reads LNHDA; CDR2 reads SQIVND (reference sequence). This CDR3 spans 12 amino acids. V was clipped by 3 bases and J by 5 bases, with 7 bases between them. CDR3 loop: CASSMGVETQYF. The CDR3 nucleotides are TGTGCCAGTAGTATGGGGGTGGAGACCCAGTACTTC.

This clonotype occurred a few times. The chain uses TRBV7-9 and TRBJ2-7; TRBD2 matches at 8 bases. CDR1 is SEHNR, CDR2 FQNEAQ, per germline (reference sequence). The CDR3 contains 15 residues. V shed 5 bases, J shed 7 bases, and the junction held 13 bases outside the gene matches. CDR3 residues: CASSGRTSKVLEQYF. The CDR3 nucleotides are TGTGCCAGCAGCGGGCGGACTAGCAAGGTGTTGGAGCAGTACTTC.

The gene calls are TRBV29-1 and TRBJ2-1; D may be TRBD2 (5 bases). CDR3 size: 12 residues. Trimming took off 6 bases at V and 7 bases at J, with 13 bases between the two ends. CDR1 is SQVTM, CDR2 ANQGSEA, per germline. The CDR3 region is CSVRGLSNEQFF. As DNA, the CDR3 is TGCAGCGTCCGGGGATTATCGAATGAGCAGTTCTTC.

This clonotype was counted a few times. The rearrangement joins TRBV11-2 to TRBJ2-1, with D possibly matching TRBD1 (5 bases). V gave up 2 bases and J gave up 8 bases, with 16 bases separating them. Germline V CDR1 and CDR2: SGHAT, FQNNGV. This CDR3 is 15 amino acids long. The CDR3 nucleotides are TGTGCCAGCAGCTTACGTGGGGCCGACGGCGATGAGCAGTTCTTC. It is translated as CASSLRGADGDEQFF.

V and J are TRBV12-3 or TRBV12-4 and TRBJ1-1; D is ambiguous. This CDR3 has 16 amino acids. V dropped 5 bases and J dropped 0 bases, with 16 bases sitting between them. CDR3 DNA: TGTGCCAGCAGTCCGTCGGGGTCTAAGTTGAACACTGAAGCTTTCTTT. Amino acids: CASSPSGSKLNTEAFF.

The chain combines TRBV3-1 with TRBJ2-3, with 7 bases identical to TRBD2. The CDR3 contains 19 residues. Germline loops: CDR1 LGHDT, CDR2 YNNKEL (reference sequence). J lost 1 base, V lost 1 base, and 14 bases had no gene match. The CDR3 region has the DNA TGTGCCAGCAGCCAAGCTGTCGGCGGGAGTTTGATTCGCACAGATACGCAGTATTTT. Encoded protein: CASSQAVGGSLIRTDTQYF.

The chain employs TRBV11-2 and TRBJ2-1; 7 bases are shared with TRBD2. The end of the DNA is better explained by TRBJ2-5, so the J call may be wrong. CDR1 is SGHAT and CDR2 is FQNNGV in the germline V gene. This CDR3 has 16 residues. The CDR3 bases are TGTGCCAGCAGCTATAGGGGAGGGCTCCTGGGGGAGACCCAGTACTTC. Its translation is CASSYRGGLLGETQYF.

Here the CDR3 reads CASSTAGGKNEQYF. DNA of the CDR3: TGCGCCAGCAGCACCGCAGGGGGCAAGAACGAGCAGTACTTC. This chain uses TRBV5-1 with TRBJ2-7; 8 bases align to TRBD1. The CDR3 has 14 residues. Germline trimming cut 4 bases from V and 5 bases from J; bases unmatched to any gene: 8. Germline assignment: CDR1 SGHRS and CDR2 YFSETQ.

V usage is TRBV29-1 and J usage is TRBJ2-1, with D unclear. V was trimmed by 7 bases and J by 3 bases, leaving 10 bases between them. Germline V CDR1 and CDR2: SQVTM, ANQGSEA. The CDR3 extends over 12 amino acids. The DNA for the CDR3 is TGCAGCGCCCTTCATATCTACAATGAGCAGTTCTTC. Its translation is CSALHIYNEQFF.